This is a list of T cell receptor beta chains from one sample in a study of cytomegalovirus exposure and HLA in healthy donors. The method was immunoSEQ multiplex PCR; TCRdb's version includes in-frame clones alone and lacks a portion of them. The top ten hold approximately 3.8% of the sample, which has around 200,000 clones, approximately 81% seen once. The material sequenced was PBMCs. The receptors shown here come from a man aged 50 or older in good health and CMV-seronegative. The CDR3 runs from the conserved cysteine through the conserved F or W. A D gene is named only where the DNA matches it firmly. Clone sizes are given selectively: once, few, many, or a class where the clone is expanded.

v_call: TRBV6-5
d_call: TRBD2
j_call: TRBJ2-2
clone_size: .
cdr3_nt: TGTGCCAGCAGTTGGACTAGCGCATCATCGGAGCTGTTTTTT
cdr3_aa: CASSWTSASSELFF

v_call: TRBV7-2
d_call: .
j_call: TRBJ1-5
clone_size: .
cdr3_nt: TGTGCCAGCAGCTTAGAACGGTATAGCAATCAGCCCCAGCATTTT
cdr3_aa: CASSLERYSNQPQHF

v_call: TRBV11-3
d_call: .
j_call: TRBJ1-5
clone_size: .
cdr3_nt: TGTGCCAGCAGCTTAAGCCGAGTTAATCAGCATTTT
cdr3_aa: CASSLSRVNQHF

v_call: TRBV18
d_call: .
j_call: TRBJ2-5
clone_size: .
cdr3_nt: TGTGCCAGCTCACCCGACAGTTCACTTACGGAGACCCAGTACTTC
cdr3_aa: CASSPDSSLTETQYF

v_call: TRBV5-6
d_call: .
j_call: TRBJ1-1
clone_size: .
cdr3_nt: TGTGCCAGCAGCGTTCGGTGGTTTCTCGTCGCGAACACTGAAGCTTTCTTT
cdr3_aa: CASSVRWFLVANTEAFF

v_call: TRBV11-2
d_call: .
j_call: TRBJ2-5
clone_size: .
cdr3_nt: TGTGCCAGCAGTGGACAGCAAGAGACCCAGTACTTC
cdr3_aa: CASSGQQETQYF

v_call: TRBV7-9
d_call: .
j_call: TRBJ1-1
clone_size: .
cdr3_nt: TGTGCCAGCAGCCAGACAGTCGCTGAAGCTTTCTTT
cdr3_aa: CASSQTVAEAFF

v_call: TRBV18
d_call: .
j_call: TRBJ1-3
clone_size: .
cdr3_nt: TGTGCCAGCTCACCCCAAAAGGGGAACTCTGGAAACACCATATATTTT
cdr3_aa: CASSPQKGNSGNTIYF

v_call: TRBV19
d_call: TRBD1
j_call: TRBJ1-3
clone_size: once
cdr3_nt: TGTGCCAGTAGTAACGGACAGGGGGGCTCTGGAAACACCATATATTTT
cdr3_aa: CASSNGQGGSGNTIYF

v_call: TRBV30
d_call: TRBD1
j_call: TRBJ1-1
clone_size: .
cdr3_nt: TGTGCCTGGTCCCGGACAGGGGACACTGAAGCTTTCTTT
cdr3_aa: CAWSRTGDTEAFF

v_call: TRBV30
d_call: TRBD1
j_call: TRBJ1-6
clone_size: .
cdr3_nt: TGTGCCTGGAGTGGGGACAGGGTCAATTCACCCCTCCACTTT
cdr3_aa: CAWSGDRVNSPLHF

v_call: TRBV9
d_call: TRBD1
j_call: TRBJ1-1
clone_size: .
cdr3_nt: TGTGCCAGCAGCGTAGGGACAGGGGGACCGAACACTGAAGCTTTCTTT
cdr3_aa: CASSVGTGGPNTEAFF

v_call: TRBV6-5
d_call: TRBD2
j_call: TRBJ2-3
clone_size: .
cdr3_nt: TGTGCCAGCAGTTACCAGCGGGGGGCAGATACGCAGTATTTT
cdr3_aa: CASSYQRGADTQYF

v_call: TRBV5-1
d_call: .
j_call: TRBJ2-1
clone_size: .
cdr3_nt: TGCGCCAGCGGAGGCCGACTGGACCAAACCGGCAATGAGCAGTTCTTC
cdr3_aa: CASGGRLDQTGNEQFF

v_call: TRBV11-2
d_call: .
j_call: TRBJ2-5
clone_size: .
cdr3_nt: TGTGCCAGCAGCTTAGTCCTGGGGGCGAGGGAGACCCAGTACTTC
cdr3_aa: CASSLVLGARETQYF

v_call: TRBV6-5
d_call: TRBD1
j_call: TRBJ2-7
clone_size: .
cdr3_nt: TGTGCCAGCAGCCAACCGGGGACAGCCTACGAGCAGTACTTC
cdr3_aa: CASSQPGTAYEQYF

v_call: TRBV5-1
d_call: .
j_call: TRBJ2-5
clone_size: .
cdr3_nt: TGCGCCAGCAGCGCGGGACTGTACCAAGAGACCCAGTACTTC
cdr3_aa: CASSAGLYQETQYF

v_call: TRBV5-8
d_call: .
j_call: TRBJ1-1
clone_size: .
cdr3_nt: TGTGCCAGCAGCTTGATAGGTGGGGGCATGAACACTGAAGCTTTCTTT
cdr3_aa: CASSLIGGGMNTEAFF

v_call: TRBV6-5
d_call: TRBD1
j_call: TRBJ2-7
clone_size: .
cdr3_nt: TGTGCCAGCAGTTATCAGGACAGGGGGCTCTACGAGCAGTACTTC
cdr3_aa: CASSYQDRGLYEQYF

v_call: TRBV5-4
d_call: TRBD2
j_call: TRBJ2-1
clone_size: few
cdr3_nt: TGTGCCAGCAGCTTTACGACTAGCGGTAGGGGGCAGTTCTTC
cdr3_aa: CASSFTTSGRGQFF

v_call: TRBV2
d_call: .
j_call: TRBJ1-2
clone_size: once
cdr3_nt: TGTGCCAGCAGTGACGCCAGGGTCATGAACTATGGCTACACCTTC
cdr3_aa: CASSDARVMNYGYTF

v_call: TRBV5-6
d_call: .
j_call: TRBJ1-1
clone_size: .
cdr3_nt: TGTGCCAGCAGCTTGAGGACAGCGTTCGGAGCTTTCTTT
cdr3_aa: CASSLRTAFGAFF

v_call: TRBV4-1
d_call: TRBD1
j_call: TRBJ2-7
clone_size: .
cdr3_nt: TGCGCCAGCAGCCAAGTTCGGACAGGCTACGAGCAGTACTTC
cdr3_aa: CASSQVRTGYEQYF

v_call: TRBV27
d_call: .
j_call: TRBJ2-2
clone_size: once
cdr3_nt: TGTGCCAGCAGTTCACAGGGCACCGGGGAGCTGTTTTTT
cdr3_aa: CASSSQGTGELFF

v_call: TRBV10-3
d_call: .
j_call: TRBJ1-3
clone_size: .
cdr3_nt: TGTGCCATCAGTGAGTCGGGGGGCTCTGGAAACACCATATATTTT
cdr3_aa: CAISESGGSGNTIYF

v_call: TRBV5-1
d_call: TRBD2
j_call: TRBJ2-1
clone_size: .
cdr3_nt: TGCGCCAGCAGCTTGGCCCTCAGCGGGGGCCGGGATGAGCAGTTCTTC
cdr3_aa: CASSLALSGGRDEQFF

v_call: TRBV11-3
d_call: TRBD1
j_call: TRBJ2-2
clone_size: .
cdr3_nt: TGTGCCAGCAGCCCGGGGACAGGGGACACCGGGGAGCTGTTTTTT
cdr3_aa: CASSPGTGDTGELFF

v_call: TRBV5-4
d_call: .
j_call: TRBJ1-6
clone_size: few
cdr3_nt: TGTGCCAGCAGCGGTACAGGAGCTAATTCACCCCTCCACTTT
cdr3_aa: CASSGTGANSPLHF

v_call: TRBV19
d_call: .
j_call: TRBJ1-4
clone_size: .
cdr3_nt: TGTGCCAGTAGCCCCGACAGACGTAATGAAAAACTGTTTTTT
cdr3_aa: CASSPDRRNEKLFF

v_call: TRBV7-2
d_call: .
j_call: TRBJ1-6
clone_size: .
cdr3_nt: TGTGCCAGCAGCTTACCGGGGGGCAGGGATTCACCCCTCCACTTT
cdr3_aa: CASSLPGGRDSPLHF

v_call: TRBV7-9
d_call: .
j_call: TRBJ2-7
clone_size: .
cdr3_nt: TGTGCCAGCAGCCCGCCGGGTAACGAGCAGTACTTC
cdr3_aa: CASSPPGNEQYF

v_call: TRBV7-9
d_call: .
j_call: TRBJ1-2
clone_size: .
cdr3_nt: TGTGCCAGCAGCTTGGGACAATCTAACTATGGCTACACCTTC
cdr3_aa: CASSLGQSNYGYTF

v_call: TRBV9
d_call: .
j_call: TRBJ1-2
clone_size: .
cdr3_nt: TGTGCCAGCAGCACCCGACAGGATGGCTACACCTTC
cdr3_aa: CASSTRQDGYTF

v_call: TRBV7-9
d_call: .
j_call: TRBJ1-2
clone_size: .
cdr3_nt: TGTTCCAGCAGCTTAGCCGGTGGCTACACCTTC
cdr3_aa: CSSSLAGGYTF

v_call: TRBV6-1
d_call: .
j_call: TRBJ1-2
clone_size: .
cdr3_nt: TGTGCCAGCAGTTCGGACAGACAACATGGCTACACCTTC
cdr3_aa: CASSSDRQHGYTF

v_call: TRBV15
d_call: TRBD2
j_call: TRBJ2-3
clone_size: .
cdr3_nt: TGTGCCACCAGCAGAACCGGGGGGGCCGTATTGACAGATACGCAGTATTTT
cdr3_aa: CATSRTGGAVLTDTQYF

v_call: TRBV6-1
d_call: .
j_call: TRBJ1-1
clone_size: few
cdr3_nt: TGTGCCAGCAGTGAAGGGGACACCATTGAAGCTTTCTTT
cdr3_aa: CASSEGDTIEAFF

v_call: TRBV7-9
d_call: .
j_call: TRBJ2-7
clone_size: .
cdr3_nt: TGTGCCAGCAGCTCCGACAAGGGAGTTTCCTACGAGCAGTACTTC
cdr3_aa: CASSSDKGVSYEQYF

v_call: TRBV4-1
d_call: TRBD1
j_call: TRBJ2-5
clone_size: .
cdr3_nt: TGCGCCAGCAGCCTTCGAGAGGGGGCAGGACAAGAGACCCAGTACTTC
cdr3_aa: CASSLREGAGQETQYF

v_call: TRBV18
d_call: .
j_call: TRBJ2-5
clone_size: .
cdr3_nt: TGTGCCAGCTCATCAGGACTGGAGACCCAGTACTTC
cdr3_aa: CASSSGLETQYF

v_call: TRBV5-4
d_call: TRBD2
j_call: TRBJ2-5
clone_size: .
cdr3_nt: TGTGCCAGCAGCTTTGGTGGTAGCGGGGTCCGGGAGACCCAGTACTTC
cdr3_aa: CASSFGGSGVRETQYF

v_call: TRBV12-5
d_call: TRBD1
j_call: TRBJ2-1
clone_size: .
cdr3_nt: TGTGCTAGTGCCCTTTTACAGGGGCCCCTTAGTGGGCAGTTCTTC
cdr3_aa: CASALLQGPLSGQFF

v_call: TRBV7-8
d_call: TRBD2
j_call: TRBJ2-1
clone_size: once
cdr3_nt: TGTGCCAGCAGCCCCGCCCGACTAGCGCGAAATGAGCAGTTCTTC
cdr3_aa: CASSPARLARNEQFF

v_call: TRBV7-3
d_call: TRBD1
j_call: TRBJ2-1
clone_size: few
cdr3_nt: TGTGCCAGCAGCCAAGGGGGGACAGGGCTCAATGAGCAGTTCTTC
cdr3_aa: CASSQGGTGLNEQFF

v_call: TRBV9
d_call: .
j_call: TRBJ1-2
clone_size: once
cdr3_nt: TGTGCCAGCAGCGACCCAGGGGTTGGCTACACCTTC
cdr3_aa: CASSDPGVGYTF